The 8 T cell receptor beta chains below all came from one sample that was sequenced in a study of blood T cell repertoires in COVID-19. Sequencing used immunoSEQ multiplex PCR; TCRdb keeps in-frame clones, though not all of them. The profile shows approximately 170,000 clones, roughly four fifths of them singletons. The sequenced sample consisted of peripheral blood. These receptors all stem from a woman in her 50s with acute or convalescent COVID-19.

This clone was observed a handful of times. This sequence joins TRBV6-5 and TRBJ1-6, with TRBD1 matching over 7 bases. The CDR3 contains 15 residues. Germline lookup yields CDR1 MNHEY and CDR2 SVGAGI. V was clipped by 4 bases and J by 7 bases; unmatched bases: 7. This CDR3 is CASSLRGLGNSPLHF. DNA of the CDR3: TGTGCCAGCAGTTTAAGGGGGCTAGGGAATTCACCCCTCCACTTT.

This clone showed up just a few times. This chain links TRBV7-2 with TRBJ2-2; possible D gene TRBD2, 5 bases. The germline CDR1 and CDR2 sequences are SGHTA and FQGNSA. Trimming cost V 1 base and J 4 bases, with 13 bases left between them. The CDR3 length is 16 residues. The CDR3 DNA reads as TGTGCCAGCAGCTTAGATGTAGCCGCGGGCACCGGGGAGCTGTTTTTT. It is translated as CASSLDVAAGTGELFF.

This clone was detected only a few times. The chain employs TRBV7-2 and TRBJ1-5; a possible D gene is TRBD1 (5 bases). CDR1 is SGHTA and CDR2 is FQGNSA in the germline V gene. The V gene lost 5 bases and the J gene lost 4 bases, with 12 bases spanning the gap. CDR3 length: 14 residues. The CDR3 DNA follows: TGTGCCAGCAGCCCCCGGGGGGGGAATCAGCCCCAGCATTTT. This sequence encodes CASSPRGGNQPQHF.

This clone was observed a handful of times. The V call is TRBV6-2 or TRBV6-3, the J call TRBJ2-7; no clear D gene. The CDR3 runs to 14 residues. The germline V and J ends were trimmed by 6 bases and 0 bases, with 12 bases remaining between them. Per the germline V gene, CDR1 is MNHEY and CDR2 is SVGEGT. The CDR3 sequence: CASSATVSSYEQYF. In nucleotides, the CDR3 is TGTGCCAGCAGCGCTACGGTGAGCTCCTACGAGCAGTACTTC.

The chain has TRBV9 and TRBJ2-7; 7 bases match TRBD1. The V and J ends lost 0 bases and 4 bases, in that order; junction bases with no gene match: 10. This CDR3 comprises 16 residues. CDR1 and CDR2 from the germline V gene are SGDLS and YYNGEE. The CDR3 DNA follows: TGTGCCAGCAGCGTAGGTACGGACAGGACGACTTACGAGCAGTACTTC. Protein product: CASSVGTDRTTYEQYF.

This clone was detected only once. The genes are TRBV5-1 and TRBJ2-7; D is possibly TRBD1 (5 bases). Trimming pared 0 bases from V and 5 bases from J, leaving 12 bases between. From germline, CDR1 is SGHRS and CDR2 YFSETQ. This CDR3 region has 14 residues. The CDR3 DNA sequence: TGCGCCAGCAGCTTGGGTAGGGGTGGCGACGAGCAGTACTTC. Translation gives CASSLGRGGDEQYF.

The V call is TRBV7-2, the J call TRBJ1-4, with D perhaps matching TRBD1 (5 bases). The germline V and J ends were trimmed by 4 bases and 8 bases, with 17 bases remaining between them. Per germline, CDR1 SGHTA and CDR2 FQGNSA. The CDR3 has 15 amino acids. The DNA of the CDR3 is TGTGCCAGCAGCTCTGCGGGGGGAGGCGGCGAAAAACTGTTTTTT. Its translation: CASSSAGGGGEKLFF.

This chain connects TRBV6-4 to TRBJ2-3, with TRBD2 matching 7 bases. V was clipped by 2 bases and J by 3 bases; unmatched bases: 5. This CDR3 contains 15 residues. Germline V gives CDR1 MRHNA, CDR2 SNTAGT. This chain's CDR3 is CASSDVGRGTDTQYF. Here the CDR3 DNA reads TGTGCCAGCAGTGACGTTGGGCGGGGGACAGATACGCAGTATTTT.